Listed below are T cell receptor beta chains from one sample, sequenced in a study of OX40 agonist ivuxolimab in advanced cancers. Measured with immunoSEQ multiplex PCR; TCRdb has only the in-frame clones, and not every one. The sample records about 60,000 clones, about 86% being singletons. Material: CD4+ or CD8+ T cells sorted from blood, obtained in a trial of the OX40 agonist ivuxolimab. The receptor set was obtained from an adult with an advanced solid tumor such as melanoma, head and neck, liver or kidney cancer. CDR3s include the opening cysteine and the closing phenylalanine or tryptophan.

TRBJ1-4	TRBV7-2	CASSLNRVGEKLFF
TRBJ2-2	TRBV30	CAWSVRYGGESTGELFF
TRBJ1-6	TRBV5-6	CASSLEGGRSSYNSPLHF
TRBJ2-2	TRBV18	CASSPWTGAATGELFF
TRBJ2-5	TRBV28	CASSLVVAGGFQETQYF
TRBJ2-7	TRBV7-8	CASSLAGTLTYEQYF
TRBJ1-2	TRBV2	CASSASGEGGYTF
TRBJ1-6	TRBV6-4	CASREQGLYNSPLHF
TRBJ1-6	TRBV18	CASSPGVGANSPLHF
TRBJ1-1	TRBV4-1	CASSQEGRGWTEAFF
TRBJ1-1	TRBV28	CASSSAEPNTEAFF
TRBJ1-5	TRBV19	CASSNQGPARGNQPQHF
TRBJ1-1	TRBV18	CASSPRGQGMNTEAFF
TRBJ2-1	TRBV7-2	CAGSLWLVTIF
TRBJ2-7	TRBV6-5	CASRFRDRGSYEQYF
TRBJ2-1	TRBV18	CASSPPSGQGAKGGFYEQFF
TRBJ1-1	TRBV5-1	CASSFATTFSRNTEAFF
TRBJ1-5	TRBV6-1	CASSENGRPSQHF
TRBJ1-2	TRBV7-8	CASSLGRSTGNYGYTF
TRBJ2-7	TRBV5-1	CASSFLGQGTRYEQYF
TRBJ1-1	TRBV5-8	CASSLVPNTEAFF
TRBJ2-1	TRBV5-8	CASTPGLVSYNEQFF
TRBJ1-6	TRBV19	CASNPVRGGSPLHF
TRBJ2-2	TRBV9	CASSVGPGLDTGELFF
TRBJ2-3	TRBV27	CASRIWGTDTQYF
TRBJ2-1	TRBV7-2	CASSLVRGRGGFSYNEQFF
TRBJ2-3	TRBV5-1	CASSWTTSTDTQYF
TRBJ1-1	TRBV5-1	CASRPGTVNTEAFF
TRBJ2-7	TRBV19	CASSTGINSYEQYF
TRBJ2-7	TRBV6-5	CASSYSLQGAIDEQYF
TRBJ1-2	TRBV18	CASSLLYTGQDRAPNYGYTF
TRBJ2-1	TRBV5-6	CASSLKRGEFNEQFF
TRBJ2-7	TRBV30	CASRGKKDPYEQYF
TRBJ2-7	TRBV5-8	CASSLLLSSYEQYF
TRBJ1-1	TRBV15	CATSRDSKNTEAFF
TRBJ2-4	TRBV18	CASSRLGTDRSNIQYF
TRBJ2-3	TRBV27	CASSFRAGGLRFQDTQYF
TRBJ1-2	TRBV19	CASGNSGHNAHRHGYTF
TRBJ2-3	TRBV6-1	CASSDLRGLAADTQYF
TRBJ2-2	TRBV5-1	CASSVTLANTGELFF
TRBJ1-5	TRBV6-1	CASSKPSGYNQPQHF
TRBJ1-5	TRBV7-8	CASSLRFGGSGSNQPQHF
TRBJ1-2	TRBV6-1	CASRVQGAVGYTF
TRBJ2-4	TRBV11-2	CASSTSTGQNIQYF
TRBJ2-3	TRBV19	CASRDPGKGADTQYF